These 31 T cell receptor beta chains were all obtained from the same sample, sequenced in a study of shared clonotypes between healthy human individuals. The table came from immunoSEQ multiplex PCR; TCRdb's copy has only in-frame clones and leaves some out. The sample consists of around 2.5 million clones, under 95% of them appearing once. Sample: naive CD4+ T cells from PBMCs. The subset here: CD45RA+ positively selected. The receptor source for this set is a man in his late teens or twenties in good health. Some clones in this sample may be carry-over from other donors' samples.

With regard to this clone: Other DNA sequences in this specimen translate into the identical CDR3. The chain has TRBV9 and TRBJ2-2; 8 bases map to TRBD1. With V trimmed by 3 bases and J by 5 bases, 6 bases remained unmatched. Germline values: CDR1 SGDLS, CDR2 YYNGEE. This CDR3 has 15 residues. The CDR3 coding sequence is TGTGCCAGCAGCGCTGGACAGGGAGGTACCGGGGAGCTGTTTTTT. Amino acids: CASSAGQGGTGELFF. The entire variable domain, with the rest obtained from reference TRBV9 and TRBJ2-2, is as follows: DSGVTQTPKHLITATGQRVTLRCSPRSGDLSVYWYQQSLDQGLQFLIQYYNGEERAKGNILERFSAQQFPDLHSELNLSSLELGDSALYFCASSAGQGGTGELFFGEGSRLTVL.

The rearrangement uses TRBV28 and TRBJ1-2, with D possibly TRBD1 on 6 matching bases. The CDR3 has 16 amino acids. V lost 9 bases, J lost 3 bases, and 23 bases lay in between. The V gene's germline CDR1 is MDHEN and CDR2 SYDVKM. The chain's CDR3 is CASTAGGSGSDYGYTF. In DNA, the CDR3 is TGTGCCAGTACCGCGGGGGGCAGTGGGTCCGACTATGGCTACACCTTC.

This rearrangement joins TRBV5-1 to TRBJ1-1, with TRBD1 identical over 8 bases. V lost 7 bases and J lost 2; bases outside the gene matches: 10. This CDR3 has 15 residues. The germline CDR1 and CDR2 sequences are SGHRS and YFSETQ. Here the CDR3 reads CASAPGTGYNTEAFF. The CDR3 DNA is TGCGCCAGCGCGCCCGGGACAGGATACAACACTGAAGCTTTCTTT. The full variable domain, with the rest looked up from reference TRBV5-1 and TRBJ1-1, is KAGVTQTPRYLIKTRGQQVTLSCSPISGHRSVSWYQQTPGQGLQFLFEYFSETQRNKGNFPGRFSGRQFSNSRSEMNVSTLELGDSALYLCASAPGTGYNTEAFFGQGTRLTVV.

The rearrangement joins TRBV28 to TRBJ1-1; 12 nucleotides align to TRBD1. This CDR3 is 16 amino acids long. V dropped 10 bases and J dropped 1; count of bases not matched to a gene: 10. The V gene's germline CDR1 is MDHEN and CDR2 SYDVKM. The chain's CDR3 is CATGTGGARGNTEAFF. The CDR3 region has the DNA TGTGCCACTGGGACAGGGGGCGCGAGGGGGAACACTGAAGCTTTCTTT. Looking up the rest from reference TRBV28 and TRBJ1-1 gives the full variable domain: DVKVTQSSRYLVKRTGEKVFLECVQDMDHENMFWYRQDPGLGLRLIYFSYDVKMKEKGDIPEGYSVSREKKERFSLILESASTNQTSMYLCATGTGGARGNTEAFFGQGTRLTVV.

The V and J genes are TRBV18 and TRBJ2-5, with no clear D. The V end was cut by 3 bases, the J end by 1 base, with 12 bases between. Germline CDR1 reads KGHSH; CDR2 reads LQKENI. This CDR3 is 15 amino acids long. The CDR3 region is CASSPSPSPQETQYF. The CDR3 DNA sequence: TGTGCCAGCTCACCCTCCCCGTCCCCCCAAGAGACCCAGTACTTC.

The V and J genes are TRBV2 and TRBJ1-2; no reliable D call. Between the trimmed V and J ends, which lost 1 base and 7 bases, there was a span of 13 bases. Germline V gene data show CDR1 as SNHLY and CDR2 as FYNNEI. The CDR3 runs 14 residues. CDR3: CASSEGIRGGGYTF. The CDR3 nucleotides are TGTGCCAGCAGTGAAGGGATTCGCGGAGGTGGCTACACCTTC.

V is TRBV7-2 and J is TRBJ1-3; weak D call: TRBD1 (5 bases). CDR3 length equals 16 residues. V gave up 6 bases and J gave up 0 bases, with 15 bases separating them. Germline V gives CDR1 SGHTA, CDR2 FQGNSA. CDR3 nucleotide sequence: TGTGCCAGCAGTTTAAACCCAGGGAACTCTGGAAACACCATATATTTT. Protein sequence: CASSLNPGNSGNTIYF.

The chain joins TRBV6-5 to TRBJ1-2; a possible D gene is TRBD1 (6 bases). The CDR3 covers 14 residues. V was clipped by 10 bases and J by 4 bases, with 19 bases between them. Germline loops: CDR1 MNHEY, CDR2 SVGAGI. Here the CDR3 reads CAIREVQDSYGYTF. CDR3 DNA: TGTGCCATCAGGGAGGTACAGGACAGCTATGGCTACACCTTC.

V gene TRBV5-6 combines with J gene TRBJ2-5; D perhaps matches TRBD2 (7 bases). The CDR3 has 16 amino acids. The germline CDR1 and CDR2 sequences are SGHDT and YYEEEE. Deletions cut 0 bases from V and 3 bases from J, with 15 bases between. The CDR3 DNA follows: TGTGCCAGCAGCTTGGTCGGGGGGCCAAGGGAAGAGACCCAGTACTTC. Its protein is CASSLVGGPREETQYF.

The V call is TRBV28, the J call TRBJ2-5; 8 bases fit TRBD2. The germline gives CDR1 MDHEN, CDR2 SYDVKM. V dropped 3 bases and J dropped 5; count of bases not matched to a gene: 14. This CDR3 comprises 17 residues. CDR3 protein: CASSFGASGQGGETQYF. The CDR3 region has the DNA TGTGCCAGCAGTTTTGGGGCTAGCGGGCAGGGAGGGGAGACCCAGTACTTC.

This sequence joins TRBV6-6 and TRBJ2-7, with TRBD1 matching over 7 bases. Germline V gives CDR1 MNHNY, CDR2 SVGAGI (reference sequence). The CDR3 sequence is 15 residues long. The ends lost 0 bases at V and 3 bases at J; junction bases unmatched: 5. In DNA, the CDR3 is TGTGCCAGCAGTTACTCAAGGGCAGGGGGCTACGAGCAGTACTTC. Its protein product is CASSYSRAGGYEQYF.

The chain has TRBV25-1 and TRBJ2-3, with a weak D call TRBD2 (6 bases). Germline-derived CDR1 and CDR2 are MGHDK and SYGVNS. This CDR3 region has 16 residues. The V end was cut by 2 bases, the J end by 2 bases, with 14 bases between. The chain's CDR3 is CASSEPDGLNTDTQYF. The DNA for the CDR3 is TGTGCCAGCAGTGAACCTGACGGACTAAACACAGATACGCAGTATTTT.

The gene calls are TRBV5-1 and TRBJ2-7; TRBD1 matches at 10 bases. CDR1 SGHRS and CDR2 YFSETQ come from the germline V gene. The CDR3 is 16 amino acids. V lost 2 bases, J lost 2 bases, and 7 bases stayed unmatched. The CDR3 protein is CASSFPRQGATYEQYF. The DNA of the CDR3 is TGCGCCAGCAGCTTCCCTCGACAGGGGGCAACCTACGAGCAGTACTTC. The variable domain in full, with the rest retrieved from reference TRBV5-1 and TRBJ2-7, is KAGVTQTPRYLIKTRGQQVTLSCSPISGHRSVSWYQQTPGQGLQFLFEYFSETQRNKGNFPGRFSGRQFSNSRSEMNVSTLELGDSALYLCASSFPRQGATYEQYFGPGTRLTVT.

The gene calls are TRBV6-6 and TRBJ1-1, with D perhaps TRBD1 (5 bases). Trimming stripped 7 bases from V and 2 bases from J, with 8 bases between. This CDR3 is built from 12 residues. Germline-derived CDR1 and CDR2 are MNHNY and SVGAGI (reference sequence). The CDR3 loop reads CASKRGNTEAFF. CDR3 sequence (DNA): TGTGCCAGCAAAAGGGGTAACACTGAAGCTTTCTTT.

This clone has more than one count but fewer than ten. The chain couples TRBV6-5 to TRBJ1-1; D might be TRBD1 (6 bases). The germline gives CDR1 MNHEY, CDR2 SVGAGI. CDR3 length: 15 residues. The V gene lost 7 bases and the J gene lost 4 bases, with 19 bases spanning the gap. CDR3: CASTHRIRGTTEAFF. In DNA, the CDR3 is TGTGCCAGCACTCACCGAATCAGGGGAACCACTGAAGCTTTCTTT.

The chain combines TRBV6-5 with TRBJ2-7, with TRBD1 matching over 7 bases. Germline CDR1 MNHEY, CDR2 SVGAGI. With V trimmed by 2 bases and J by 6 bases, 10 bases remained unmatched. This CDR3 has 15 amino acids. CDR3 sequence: CASSYLTGARLEQYF. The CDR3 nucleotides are TGTGCCAGCAGTTACCTCACAGGGGCCAGACTCGAGCAGTACTTC.

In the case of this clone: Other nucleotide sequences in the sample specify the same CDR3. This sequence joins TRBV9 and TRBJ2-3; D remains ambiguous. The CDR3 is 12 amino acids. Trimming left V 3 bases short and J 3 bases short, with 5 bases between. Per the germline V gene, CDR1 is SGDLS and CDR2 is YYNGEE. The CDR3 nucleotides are TGTGCCAGCAGCGCTCATACAGATACGCAGTATTTT. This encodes CASSAHTDTQYF.

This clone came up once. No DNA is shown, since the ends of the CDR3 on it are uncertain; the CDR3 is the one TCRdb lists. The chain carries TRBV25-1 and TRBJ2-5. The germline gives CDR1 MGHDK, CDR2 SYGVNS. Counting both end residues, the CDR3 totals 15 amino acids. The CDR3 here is CASRRGTYFGETQYF.

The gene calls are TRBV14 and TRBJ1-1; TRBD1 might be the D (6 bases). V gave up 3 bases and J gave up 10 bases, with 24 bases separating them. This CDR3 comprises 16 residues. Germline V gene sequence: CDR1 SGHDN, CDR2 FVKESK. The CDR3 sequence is CASSQGAGGSTLRAFF. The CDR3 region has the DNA TGTGCCAGCAGCCAGGGTGCGGGGGGCAGCACTCTAAGAGCTTTCTTT.

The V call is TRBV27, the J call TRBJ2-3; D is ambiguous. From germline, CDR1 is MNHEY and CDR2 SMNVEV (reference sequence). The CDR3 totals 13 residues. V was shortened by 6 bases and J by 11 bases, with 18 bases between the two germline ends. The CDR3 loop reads CASSRDPEGKQYF. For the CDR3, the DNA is TGTGCCAGCAGCCGCGACCCGGAAGGGAAGCAGTATTTT.

The CDR3 sequence is CATRQGVYEQYF. The CDR3 DNA reads TGTGCCACCCGACAGGGCGTCTACGAGCAGTACTTC. The rearrangement links TRBV28 to TRBJ2-7, with 7 nucleotides matching TRBD1. V shed 10 bases, J shed 3 bases, and the junction held 6 bases outside the gene matches. The germline CDR1 and CDR2 sequences are MDHEN and SYDVKM. The CDR3 has 12 residues.

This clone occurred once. The CDR3 region has the DNA TGTGCCATCAGTGAGACCCACGCCCTGACTAGCGGGCACCACAATGAGCAGTTCTTC. It yields the protein CAISETHALTSGHHNEQFF. The chain uses TRBV10-3 and TRBJ2-1; 10 positions match TRBD2. The CDR3 is 19 amino acids. Trimming cost V 2 bases and J 5 bases; bases outside gene matches: 15. Germline CDR1 and CDR2: ENHRY and SYGVKD.

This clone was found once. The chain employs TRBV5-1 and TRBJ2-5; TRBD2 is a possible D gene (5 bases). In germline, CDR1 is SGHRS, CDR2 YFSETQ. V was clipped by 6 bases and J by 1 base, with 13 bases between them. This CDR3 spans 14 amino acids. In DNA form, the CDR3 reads TGCGCCAGCACCGGCACGACTATCCAAGAGACCCAGTACTTC. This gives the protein CASTGTTIQETQYF.

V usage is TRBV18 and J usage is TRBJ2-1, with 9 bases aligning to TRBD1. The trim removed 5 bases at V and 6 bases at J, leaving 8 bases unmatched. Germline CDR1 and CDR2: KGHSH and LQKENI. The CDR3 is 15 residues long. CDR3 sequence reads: CASSTTGTGSNEQFF. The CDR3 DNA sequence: TGTGCCAGCTCAACGACCGGGACAGGGAGCAATGAGCAGTTCTTC.

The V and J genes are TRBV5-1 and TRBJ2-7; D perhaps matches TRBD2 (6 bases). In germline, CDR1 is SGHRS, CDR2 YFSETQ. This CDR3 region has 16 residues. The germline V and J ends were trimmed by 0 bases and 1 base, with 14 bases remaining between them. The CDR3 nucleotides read TGCGCCAGCAGCTTGGAAGGAGGGGCGCCATCCTACGAGCAGTACTTC. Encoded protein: CASSLEGGAPSYEQYF.

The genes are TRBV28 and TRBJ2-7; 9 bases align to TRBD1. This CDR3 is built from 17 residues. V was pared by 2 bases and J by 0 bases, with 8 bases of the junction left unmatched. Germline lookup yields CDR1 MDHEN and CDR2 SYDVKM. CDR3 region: CASSLPGQGTSSYEQYF. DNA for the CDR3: TGTGCCAGCAGTTTACCCGGACAGGGGACGAGCTCCTACGAGCAGTACTTC. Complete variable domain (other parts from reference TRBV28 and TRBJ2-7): DVKVTQSSRYLVKRTGEKVFLECVQDMDHENMFWYRQDPGLGLRLIYFSYDVKMKEKGDIPEGYSVSREKKERFSLILESASTNQTSMYLCASSLPGQGTSSYEQYFGPGTRLTVT.

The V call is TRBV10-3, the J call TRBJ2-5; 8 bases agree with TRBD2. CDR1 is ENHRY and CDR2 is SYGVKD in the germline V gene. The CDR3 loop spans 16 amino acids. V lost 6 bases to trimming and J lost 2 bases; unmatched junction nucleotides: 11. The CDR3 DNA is TGTGCCATCAGCGTCAGTCGCGCGGGAGGACAAGAGACCCAGTACTTC. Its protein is CAISVSRAGGQETQYF.

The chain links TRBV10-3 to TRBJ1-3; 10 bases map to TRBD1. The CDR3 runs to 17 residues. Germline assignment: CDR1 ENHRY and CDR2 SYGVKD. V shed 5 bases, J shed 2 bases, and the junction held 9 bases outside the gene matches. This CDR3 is CAISLFTGTGAGNTIYF. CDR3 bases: TGTGCCATCAGTCTCTTCACCGGGACAGGGGCTGGAAACACCATATATTTT.

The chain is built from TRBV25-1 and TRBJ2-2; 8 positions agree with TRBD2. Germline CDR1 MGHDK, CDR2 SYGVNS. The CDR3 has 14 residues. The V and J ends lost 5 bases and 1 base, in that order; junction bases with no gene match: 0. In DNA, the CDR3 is TGTGCCAGCAGTAGCGGGGGGAACACCGGGGAGCTGTTTTTT. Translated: CASSSGGNTGELFF.

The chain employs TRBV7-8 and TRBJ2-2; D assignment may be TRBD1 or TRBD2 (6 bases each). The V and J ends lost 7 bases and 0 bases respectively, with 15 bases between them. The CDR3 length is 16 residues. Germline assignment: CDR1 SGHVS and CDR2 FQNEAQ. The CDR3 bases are TGTGCCAGCAACAAGGGGGGCGGGTCGAACACCGGGGAGCTGTTTTTT. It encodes CASNKGGGSNTGELFF.

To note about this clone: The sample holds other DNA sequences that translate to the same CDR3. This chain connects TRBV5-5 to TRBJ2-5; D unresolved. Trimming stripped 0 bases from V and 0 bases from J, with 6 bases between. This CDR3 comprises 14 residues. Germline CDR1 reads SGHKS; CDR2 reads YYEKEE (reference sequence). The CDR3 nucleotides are TGTGCCAGCAGCTTGGGAGTTTACCAAGAGACCCAGTACTTC. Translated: CASSLGVYQETQYF.